The clone carrying this TCR beta chain was observed once. This CDR3 has 18 amino acids. Germline loops: CDR1 LGHDT, CDR2 YNNKEL (reference sequence). Between the trimmed V and J ends, which lost 4 bases and 0 bases, there was a span of 22 bases. TCRdb reprocessed the RT-PCR reads via MiXCR and lists one record per CDR3 protein. The table lists 400,000 to 500,000 distinct CDR3 sequences, 16% of them singletons. The sample belongs to a study of patients and donors after allogeneic stem cell transplantation. The J gene is TRBJ2-7, the V gene TRBV3-1, with D perhaps TRBD1 (5 bases). The sequence came from a human donor who was either an allogeneic HSCT recipient or a stem cell or donor lymphocyte infusion donor (not recorded which). It is not recorded whose cells these are; they may come from a transplant donor. The specimen was blood, either unsorted or a sorted T cell fraction (not recorded which). CDR3 coding DNA: TGTGCCAGCAGCCCCACCTTAAGGGGTCCCAAGAGCTCCTACGAGCAGTACTTC. Protein sequence: CASSPTLRGPKSSYEQYF.